Listed below are T cell receptor beta chains from one sample, sequenced in a study of radiation and T cells in renal cell carcinoma. Sequenced by immunoSEQ multiplex PCR; TCRdb stores in-frame clones only, minus some. The data hold roughly 140,000 clones, with about 91% observed a single time. This sample comprised blood, obtained from a patient whose treatment included radiotherapy and nephrectomy. The source is a woman aged 50 to 60 with renal cell carcinoma. Both conserved end residues are part of each CDR3. D genes are given only for firm matches. Not every row has a clone size; where given, it reads once, few, many or a size class.

clone size: NA
V gene: TRBV4-2
D gene: NA
J gene: TRBJ2-1
CDR3 protein: CASSLDLDLYNEQFF
CDR3 DNA: TGTGCCAGCAGCCTCGACTTAGACCTCTACAATGAGCAGTTCTTC

clone size: few
V gene: TRBV4-3
D gene: TRBD1
J gene: TRBJ1-1
CDR3 protein: CASSQHGQGRGQAFF
CDR3 DNA: TGCGCCAGCAGCCAACACGGACAGGGAAGAGGACAAGCTTTCTTT

clone size: NA
V gene: TRBV6-5
D gene: NA
J gene: TRBJ1-1
CDR3 protein: CASSRPGGNTEAFF
CDR3 DNA: TGTGCCAGCAGCCGCCCGGGTGGGAACACTGAAGCTTTCTTT

clone size: NA
V gene: TRBV7-2
D gene: TRBD1
J gene: TRBJ1-1
CDR3 protein: CASSLTGGARTEAFF
CDR3 DNA: TGTGCCAGCAGCTTGACAGGGGGCGCGAGAACTGAAGCTTTCTTT

clone size: NA
V gene: TRBV5-1
D gene: TRBD2
J gene: TRBJ2-3
CDR3 protein: CASNLAGGITDTQYF
CDR3 DNA: TGCGCCAGCAACTTAGCGGGGGGGATCACAGATACGCAGTATTTT

clone size: NA
V gene: TRBV29-1
D gene: NA
J gene: TRBJ2-1
CDR3 protein: CSAGDMAGNEQFF
CDR3 DNA: TGCAGCGCTGGGGATATGGCCGGGAATGAGCAGTTCTTC

clone size: NA
V gene: TRBV7-2
D gene: TRBD2
J gene: TRBJ2-5
CDR3 protein: CASSLRGRGGGSETQYF
CDR3 DNA: TGTGCCAGCAGCTTAAGGGGACGGGGGGGCGGAAGTGAGACCCAGTACTTC

clone size: few
V gene: TRBV11-1
D gene: NA
J gene: TRBJ1-2
CDR3 protein: CASSFGSSYGYTF
CDR3 DNA: TGTGCCAGCAGCTTCGGCAGCTCCTATGGCTACACCTTC

clone size: NA
V gene: TRBV18
D gene: NA
J gene: TRBJ2-7
CDR3 protein: CASSQTGSEQYF
CDR3 DNA: TGTGCCAGCTCTCAAACAGGGAGCGAGCAGTACTTC

clone size: NA
V gene: TRBV2
D gene: NA
J gene: TRBJ2-7
CDR3 protein: CASSSGRKQYF
CDR3 DNA: TGTGCCAGCAGTTCAGGTCGGAAGCAGTACTTC

clone size: NA
V gene: TRBV19
D gene: NA
J gene: TRBJ1-2
CDR3 protein: CARGHDYGYTF
CDR3 DNA: TGTGCCAGGGGACACGACTATGGCTACACCTTC

clone size: NA
V gene: TRBV27
D gene: TRBD2
J gene: TRBJ2-1
CDR3 protein: CASSWGWEGKQFF
CDR3 DNA: TGTGCCAGCAGTTGGGGGTGGGAGGGAAAACAGTTCTTC

clone size: NA
V gene: TRBV7-2
D gene: NA
J gene: TRBJ2-7
CDR3 protein: CASSLALINYEQYF
CDR3 DNA: TGTGCCAGCAGCTTAGCTCTAATTAATTACGAGCAGTACTTC

clone size: NA
V gene: TRBV6-1
D gene: NA
J gene: TRBJ1-1
CDR3 protein: CASSPQATEAFF
CDR3 DNA: TGTGCCAGCAGCCCCCAGGCCACTGAAGCTTTCTTT

clone size: NA
V gene: TRBV7-2
D gene: TRBD2
J gene: TRBJ2-1
CDR3 protein: CASRSTSGGPERGFF
CDR3 DNA: TGTGCCAGCAGGTCGACTAGCGGGGGCCCCGAAAGGGGGTTCTTC

clone size: NA
V gene: TRBV7-8
D gene: NA
J gene: TRBJ2-5
CDR3 protein: CASSSPYVSRETQYF
CDR3 DNA: TGTGCCAGCAGCTCCCCATATGTGTCTCGGGAGACCCAGTACTTC

clone size: NA
V gene: TRBV6-1
D gene: NA
J gene: TRBJ2-7
CDR3 protein: CASSQMGFANEQYF
CDR3 DNA: TGTGCCAGCAGCCAGATGGGATTTGCCAACGAGCAGTACTTC

clone size: NA
V gene: TRBV7-2
D gene: NA
J gene: TRBJ1-4
CDR3 protein: CASSLAGVGEKLFF
CDR3 DNA: TGTGCCAGCAGCTTAGCGGGGGTTGGTGAAAAACTGTTTTTT

clone size: NA
V gene: TRBV19
D gene: NA
J gene: TRBJ2-5
CDR3 protein: CASSTTVQETQYF
CDR3 DNA: TGTGCCAGTAGTACTACGGTCCAAGAGACCCAGTACTTC

clone size: NA
V gene: TRBV18
D gene: NA
J gene: TRBJ1-4
CDR3 protein: CASSPGYHNEKLFF
CDR3 DNA: TGTGCCAGCTCACCAGGGTATCATAATGAAAAACTGTTTTTT

clone size: NA
V gene: TRBV7-6
D gene: TRBD1
J gene: TRBJ1-1
CDR3 protein: CASSTGQPNTEAFF
CDR3 DNA: TGTGCCAGCAGCACGGGACAGCCGAACACTGAAGCTTTCTTT

clone size: NA
V gene: TRBV5-1
D gene: TRBD1
J gene: TRBJ2-7
CDR3 protein: CASSPGTGLSYEQYF
CDR3 DNA: TGCGCCAGCAGCCCCGGGACAGGGCTTTCCTACGAGCAGTACTTC

clone size: NA
V gene: TRBV7-9
D gene: NA
J gene: TRBJ1-2
CDR3 protein: CASSFRLGYGYTF
CDR3 DNA: TGTGCCAGCAGCTTTAGATTAGGGTATGGCTACACCTTC

clone size: NA
V gene: TRBV7-2
D gene: NA
J gene: TRBJ2-1
CDR3 protein: CASSSWTGSYNEQFF
CDR3 DNA: TGTGCCAGCAGCTCCTGGACTGGGTCCTACAATGAGCAGTTCTTC

clone size: NA
V gene: TRBV2
D gene: TRBD1
J gene: TRBJ2-3
CDR3 protein: CASSDDRGGTDTQYF
CDR3 DNA: TGTGCCAGCAGTGACGACAGGGGGGGCACAGATACGCAGTATTTT

clone size: NA
V gene: TRBV7-9
D gene: TRBD1
J gene: TRBJ2-3
CDR3 protein: CASSRWTGISTDTQYF
CDR3 DNA: TGTGCCAGCAGCCGATGGACAGGGATTTCCACAGATACGCAGTATTTT

clone size: NA
V gene: TRBV9
D gene: NA
J gene: TRBJ1-2
CDR3 protein: CASSVGPSRGGDGYTF
CDR3 DNA: TGTGCCAGCAGCGTAGGTCCCTCTCGGGGAGGCGATGGCTACACCTTC

clone size: NA
V gene: TRBV15
D gene: NA
J gene: TRBJ1-4
CDR3 protein: CATSVPNLNGLFF
CDR3 DNA: TGTGCCACCAGCGTCCCAAATTTGAACGGTCTGTTTTTT